This section outlines one TCR beta chain sequence together with its context. Across about two dozen US areas, participants ranged in age from about 18 to 90 years. Participants classified as exposed had met a COVID-19 case within 2 weeks before study entry. The CDR3 runs 14 residues. Losses at the gene ends were 7 bases for V and 8 bases for J; bases not matched to a gene: 11. CDR1 LGHDT and CDR2 YNNKEL come from the germline V gene (reference sequence). Per the authors' pipeline: Nucleated cell number was recorded as an estimate derived from reference gene primer amplification. The method was immunoSEQ multiplex PCR; TCRdb's version includes in-frame clones alone and lacks a portion of them. The DNA was the basis for D and trimming; V, J and clone size are from that table. The sample carries about 250,000 clones, roughly 85% recorded once. These data originate in a study of blood T cell repertoires in COVID-19. Whole-study context: Samples of COVID-19 (acute and convalescent) were obtained from the United States, Italy and Spain.

The sequence was obtained from a middle-aged woman who had been exposed to COVID-19. V gene TRBV3-1 (or the pseudogene TRBV3-2) combines with J gene TRBJ1-2; 9 nucleotides line up with TRBD1. Sequencing was carried out using PBMCs or T cells enriched from blood (not recorded which). Here the CDR3 reads CASTRGQGIGGYTF. In DNA form, the CDR3 reads TGTGCCAGCACTCGGGGACAGGGAATAGGGGGCTACACCTTC.